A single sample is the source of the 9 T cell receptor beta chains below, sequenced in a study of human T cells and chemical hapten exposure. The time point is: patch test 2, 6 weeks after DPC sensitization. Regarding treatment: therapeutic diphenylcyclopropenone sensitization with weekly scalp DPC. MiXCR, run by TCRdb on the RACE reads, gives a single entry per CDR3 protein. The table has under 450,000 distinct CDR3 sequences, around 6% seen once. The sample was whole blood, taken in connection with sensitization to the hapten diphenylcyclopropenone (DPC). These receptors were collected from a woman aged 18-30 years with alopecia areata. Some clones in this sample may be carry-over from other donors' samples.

DNA of the CDR3: TGTGCCAGCAGCCGGTCCACCACAGATACGCAGTATTTT. Protein product: CASSRSTTDTQYF. J is TRBJ2-3 and V is TRBV28; no clear D gene. CDR1 is MDHEN, CDR2 SYDVKM, per germline. The CDR3 is made up of 13 amino acids. V gave up 6 bases and J gave up 2 bases, with 9 bases separating them.

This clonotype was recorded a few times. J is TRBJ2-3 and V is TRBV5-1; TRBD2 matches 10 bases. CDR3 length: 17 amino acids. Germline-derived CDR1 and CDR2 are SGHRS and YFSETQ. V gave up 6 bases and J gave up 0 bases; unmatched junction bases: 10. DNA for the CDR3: TGCGCCAGCACGGATAGCGGGGGGATATTTAGCACAGATACGCAGTATTTT. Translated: CASTDSGGIFSTDTQYF.

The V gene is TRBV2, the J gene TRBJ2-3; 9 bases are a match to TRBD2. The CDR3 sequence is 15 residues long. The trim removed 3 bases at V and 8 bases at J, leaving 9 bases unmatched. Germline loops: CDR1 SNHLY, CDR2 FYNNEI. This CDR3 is CASSESAGGPGTQYF. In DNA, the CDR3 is TGTGCCAGCAGTGAGTCGGCGGGGGGGCCTGGTACGCAGTATTTT. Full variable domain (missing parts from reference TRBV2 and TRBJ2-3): EPEVTQTPSHQVTQMGQEVILRCVPISNHLYFYWYRQILGQKVEFLVSFYNNEISEKSEIFDDQFSVERPDGSNFTLKIRSTKLEDSAMYFCASSESAGGPGTQYFGPGTRLTVL.

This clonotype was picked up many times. CDR3 sequence: CASSPELGAQYF. The CDR3 nucleotides are TGTGCCAGCAGCCCCGAACTCGGAGCGCAGTATTTT. The chain is built from TRBV7-8 and TRBJ2-3, with D uncertain. The V end was cut by 5 bases, the J end by 10 bases, with 13 bases between. The CDR3 has 12 amino acids. Germline V gives CDR1 SGHVS, CDR2 FQNEAQ. The complete variable domain, with remaining parts taken from reference TRBV7-8 and TRBJ2-3, reads GAGVSQSPRYKVAKRGQDVALRCDPISGHVSLFWYQQALGQGPEFLTYFQNEAQLDKSGLPSDRFFAERPEGSVSTLKIQRTQQEDSAVYLCASSPELGAQYFGPGTRLTVL.

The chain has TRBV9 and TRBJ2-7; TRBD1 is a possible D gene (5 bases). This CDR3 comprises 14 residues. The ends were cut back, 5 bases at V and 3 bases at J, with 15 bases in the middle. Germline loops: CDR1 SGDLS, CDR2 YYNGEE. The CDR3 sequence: CASSSGQENYEQYF. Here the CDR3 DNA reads TGTGCCAGCAGTTCAGGGCAGGAGAACTACGAGCAGTACTTC.

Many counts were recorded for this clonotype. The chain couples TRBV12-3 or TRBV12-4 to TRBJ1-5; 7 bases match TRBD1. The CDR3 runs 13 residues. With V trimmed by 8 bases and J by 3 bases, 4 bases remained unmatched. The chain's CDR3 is CASHGTANQPQHF. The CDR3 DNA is TGTGCCAGCCACGGGACAGCCAATCAGCCCCAGCATTTT.

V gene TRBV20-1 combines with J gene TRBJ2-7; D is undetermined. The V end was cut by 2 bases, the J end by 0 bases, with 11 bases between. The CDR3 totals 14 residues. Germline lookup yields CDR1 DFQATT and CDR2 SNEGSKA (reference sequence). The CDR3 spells CSARPIRSSYEQYF. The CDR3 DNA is TGCAGTGCTAGACCTATTAGAAGCTCCTACGAGCAGTACTTC.

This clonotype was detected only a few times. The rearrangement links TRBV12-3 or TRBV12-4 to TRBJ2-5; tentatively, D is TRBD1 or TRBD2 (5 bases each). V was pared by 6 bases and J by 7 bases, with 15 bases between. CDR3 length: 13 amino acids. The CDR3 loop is CASSLTGTSTQYF. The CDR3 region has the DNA TGTGCCAGCAGCCTGACCGGGACCTCGACCCAGTACTTC.

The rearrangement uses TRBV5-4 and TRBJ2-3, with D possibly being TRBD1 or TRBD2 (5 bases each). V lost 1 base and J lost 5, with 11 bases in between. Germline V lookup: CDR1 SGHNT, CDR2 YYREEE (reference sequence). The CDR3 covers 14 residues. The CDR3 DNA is TGTGCCAGCAGCTTGTGGCAGGGAGAAGATACGCAGTATTTT. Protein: CASSLWQGEDTQYF.